What follows describes a single TCR beta chain. V was clipped by 1 base and J by 1 base, with 13 bases between them. The CDR3 loop spans 16 amino acids. Germline CDR1 is PRHDT and CDR2 is FYEKMQ (reference sequence). The data stem from a study of OX40 agonist ivuxolimab in advanced cancers. The method was immunoSEQ multiplex PCR; TCRdb's version includes in-frame clones alone and lacks a portion of them. The sample shows 55,000 to 70,000 clones, around 86% of them seen only once. V and J are TRBV13 and TRBJ1-1, with D tentatively TRBD1 (5 bases). The sample in question was CD4+ or CD8+ T cells sorted from blood, obtained in a trial of the OX40 agonist ivuxolimab. The TCR sequence derives from an adult with an advanced solid tumor such as melanoma, head and neck, liver or kidney cancer. The CDR3 nucleotides are TGTGCCAGCAGCTTAGCAGGACAACCCCAGAACACTGAAGCTTTCTTT. Translated: CASSLAGQPQNTEAFF.